The 29 T cell receptor beta chains below were found in one sample sequenced in a study of CD8+ T cells in alopecia areata. Extracted RNA was reverse transcribed into cDNA, the sequencing template. Data came from immunoSEQ multiplex PCR; TCRdb stores just in-frame clones and leaves some out. The sample includes almost 250,000 clones, around 67% seen only once; the top ten take 1% to 1.5%. The sequences come from CD4+ T cells sorted from blood, collected at week 0. Source of these receptors: a human donor with alopecia areata.

This rearrangement joins TRBV30 to TRBJ2-5; no clear D gene. Germline lookup yields CDR1 GTSNPN and CDR2 SVGIG (reference sequence). Trimming shortened V by 0 bases and J by 9 bases, and 8 bases separated the two germline ends. The CDR3 contains 11 residues. CDR3 nucleotide sequence: TGTGCCTGGAGTGTTCCCGCGGCCCAGTACTTC. This translates into CAWSVPAAQYF.

This chain joins TRBV4-2 and TRBJ1-2; D might be TRBD1 (6 bases). Trimming removed 1 base from V and 5 bases from J, with 11 bases in between. This CDR3 comprises 14 residues. Germline V gene sequence: CDR1 LGHNA, CDR2 YNFKEQ. The CDR3, as DNA: TGTGCCAGCAGCCAAGCTGGGGGGCGGTATGGCTACACCTTC. Encoded protein: CASSQAGGRYGYTF.

This clone was observed a handful of times. The rearrangement links TRBV10-3 to TRBJ1-2, with D uncertain. Trimming shortened V by 7 bases and J by 4 bases, and 7 bases separated the two germline ends. This CDR3 region has 11 residues. Germline V lookup: CDR1 ENHRY, CDR2 SYGVKD. The CDR3 bases are TGTGCCATCAATTCGGGCTATGGCTACACCTTC. Its translation is CAINSGYGYTF.

The J gene is TRBJ2-1, the V gene TRBV7-2; D tentatively reads TRBD1 or TRBD2 (5 bases each). Germline V lookup: CDR1 SGHTA, CDR2 FQGNSA. Trimming removed 7 bases from V and 4 bases from J, with 17 bases in between. The CDR3 has 15 residues. The chain's CDR3 is CASTNPGTHYNEQFF. CDR3 nucleotides: TGTGCCAGCACCAACCCCGGGACCCATTACAATGAGCAGTTCTTC.

The rearrangement uses TRBV30 and TRBJ2-2; D perhaps matches TRBD1 (5 bases). This CDR3 is built from 15 residues. Between the trimmed V and J ends, which lost 0 bases and 0 bases, there was a span of 8 bases. Germline CDR1 is GTSNPN and CDR2 is SVGIG (reference sequence). This CDR3 reads CAWSVIGANTGELFF. The CDR3 coding sequence is TGTGCCTGGAGTGTTATAGGGGCGAACACCGGGGAGCTGTTTTTT. Full variable domain (outside the CDR3, taken from reference TRBV30 and TRBJ2-2): SQTIHQWPATLVQPVGSPLSLECTVEGTSNPNLYWYRQAAGRGLQLLFYSVGIGQISSEVPQNLSASRPQDRQFILSSKKLLLSDSGFYLCAWSVIGANTGELFFGEGSRLTVL.

V is TRBV25-1 and J is TRBJ2-6; D ambiguous. Per the germline V gene, CDR1 is MGHDK and CDR2 is SYGVNS. V was cut by 3 bases and J by 2 bases, with 5 bases left in between. The CDR3 loop spans 14 amino acids. CDR3 sequence reads: CASSERAGANVLTF. The DNA for the CDR3 is TGTGCCAGCAGTGAGAGAGCTGGGGCCAACGTCCTGACTTTC.

The chain is built from TRBV5-4 and TRBJ1-1; possibly TRBD1 for D (5 bases). Trimming removed 4 bases from V and 3 bases from J, with 16 bases in between. The CDR3 totals 15 residues. Germline V gene data show CDR1 as SGHNT and CDR2 as YYREEE (reference sequence). The CDR3 here is CASSPPTVGYTEAFF. The DNA for the CDR3 is TGTGCCAGCAGCCCACCGACAGTGGGGTACACTGAAGCTTTCTTT.

J is TRBJ2-1 and V is TRBV5-6, with TRBD2 matching over 7 bases. CDR3 length: 18 residues. Losses at the gene ends were 0 bases for V and 6 bases for J; bases not matched to a gene: 15. CDR1 is SGHDT, CDR2 YYEEEE, per germline. DNA of the CDR3: TGTGCCAGCAGCTTGGGCGAAACCCGGCGACTAGCAATCAATGAGCAGTTCTTC. Protein: CASSLGETRRLAINEQFF.

The chain uses TRBV23-1 and TRBJ2-4; D may be TRBD1 (5 bases). TRBV23-1 is noted as an ORF with a role that remains uncertain. This CDR3 region has 14 residues. V lost 7 bases and J 0 bases, leaving 10 bases between the germline ends. In nucleotides, the CDR3 is TGCGCCAGCATCCAGGGCTTAGCCAAAAACATTCAGTACTTC. Protein sequence: CASIQGLAKNIQYF.

The chain uses TRBV9 and TRBJ1-1; 7 nucleotides line up with TRBD1. The germline V gene encodes CDR1 SGDLS and CDR2 YYNGEE. The CDR3 is 15 residues long. The trim removed 3 bases at V and 0 bases at J, leaving 5 bases unmatched. The CDR3 spells CASSAGTVLNTEAFF. CDR3 sequence (DNA): TGTGCCAGCAGCGCCGGGACAGTATTGAACACTGAAGCTTTCTTT.

In regard to this clone: Other DNA sequences in this specimen translate into the identical CDR3. The rearrangement uses TRBV30 and TRBJ2-2, with D possibly matching TRBD1 (5 bases). This CDR3 contains 12 residues. The V end was cut by 5 bases, the J end by 1 base, with 5 bases between. In germline, CDR1 is GTSNPN, CDR2 SVGIG (reference sequence). The CDR3 loop is CAWGQNTGELFF. The CDR3 DNA is TGTGCCTGGGGACAGAACACCGGGGAGCTGTTTTTT.

This clone turned up a few times. The rearrangement joins TRBV7-9 to TRBJ2-5; D might be TRBD2 (6 bases). The CDR3 has 14 amino acids. V lost 5 bases to trimming and J lost 4 bases, with 14 bases between them. Germline V CDR1 and CDR2: SEHNR, FQNEAQ (reference sequence). Here the CDR3 DNA reads TGTGCCAGCAGCCCCGGGACTTACAGAGAGACCCAGTACTTC. This sequence encodes CASSPGTYRETQYF.

The chain has TRBV7-9 and TRBJ2-7; no definite D call. The germline CDR1 and CDR2 sequences are SEHNR and FQNEAQ (reference sequence). The CDR3 length is 13 residues. The ends were cut back, 1 base at V and 7 bases at J, with 11 bases in the middle. The CDR3 region is CASSLGVGEEQYF. The CDR3, as DNA: TGTGCCAGCAGCTTAGGGGTTGGTGAGGAGCAGTACTTC.

The genes are TRBV9 and TRBJ1-6; D is possibly TRBD1 (6 bases). Germline V gives CDR1 SGDLS, CDR2 YYNGEE. There are 14 residues in the CDR3. V lost 3 bases and J lost 13, with 17 bases in between. CDR3 coding DNA: TGTGCCAGCAGCGCCTACAGGGATCGGGTCCCCCTCCACTTT. Its translation: CASSAYRDRVPLHF.

The chain employs TRBV30 and TRBJ1-6; TRBD1 matches 8 bases. The CDR3 has 15 residues. Trimming removed 0 bases from V and 9 bases from J; junction bases left unmatched: 7. Germline V gene lookup returns CDR1 GTSNPN and CDR2 SVGIG (reference sequence). This chain's CDR3 is CAWSVNRQGRSPLHF. DNA for the CDR3: TGTGCCTGGAGTGTAAATCGACAGGGGCGTTCACCCCTCCACTTT.

The chain's CDR3 is CASRPGQGFHEQYF. DNA of the CDR3: TGCGCCAGCAGGCCGGGACAGGGGTTCCACGAGCAGTACTTC. The chain has TRBV5-1 and TRBJ2-7; 10 nucleotides match TRBD1. The germline V gene encodes CDR1 SGHRS and CDR2 YFSETQ. V lost 5 bases and J lost 5; bases outside the gene matches: 7. CDR3 size: 14 residues.

The chain carries TRBV29-1 and TRBJ2-7; TRBD1 matches 8 bases. Germline V gene lookup returns CDR1 SQVTM and CDR2 ANQGSEA. The CDR3 has 14 amino acids. The V and J ends lost 7 bases and 0 bases, in that order; junction bases with no gene match: 8. In nucleotides, the CDR3 is TGCAGCGCCGTGACAGGGGTTAGCTCCTACGAGCAGTACTTC. It specifies CSAVTGVSSYEQYF.

This clone was counted a few times. The V and J genes are TRBV29-1 and TRBJ2-3, with 10 nucleotides matching TRBD2. The CDR3 loop spans 18 amino acids. In germline, CDR1 is SQVTM, CDR2 ANQGSEA. Trimming cost V 7 bases and J 1 base; bases outside gene matches: 17. In DNA form, the CDR3 reads TGCAGCGGGTTGAGTCCCCAAGCGGGGGGGGCCCGCACAGATACGCAGTATTTT. Translating it yields CSGLSPQAGGARTDTQYF.

This rearrangement joins TRBV5-1 to TRBJ1-2; D is undetermined. The CDR3 runs 13 residues. The germline V gene has CDR1 SGHRS and CDR2 YFSETQ. Deletions cut 0 bases from V and 4 bases from J, with 7 bases between. DNA of the CDR3: TGCGCCAGCAGCTTGGACAACGGCTATGGCTACACCTTC. Residues: CASSLDNGYGYTF.

V and J are TRBV14 and TRBJ2-2; D remains unclear. Germline CDR1 reads SGHDN; CDR2 reads FVKESK. Between the trimmed V and J ends, which lost 0 bases and 8 bases, there was a span of 19 bases. The CDR3 has 17 amino acids. CDR3: CASSQDLGSRTSGELFF. The CDR3 DNA is TGTGCCAGCAGCCAAGATTTGGGCAGCCGTACCTCTGGGGAGCTGTTTTTT.

Remarks on this clone: The same CDR3 is also encoded by other DNA sequences in this sample. The chain uses TRBV29-1 and TRBJ1-2; maybe TRBD1 (5 bases). The V and J ends lost 7 bases and 4 bases respectively, with 10 bases between them. The length of the CDR3 is 11 residues. Germline V gene data show CDR1 as SQVTM and CDR2 as ANQGSEA. The CDR3 loop is CSAGTGYGYTF. DNA of the CDR3: TGCAGCGCAGGGACGGGCTATGGCTACACCTTC. Full variable domain (rest looked up from reference TRBV29-1 and TRBJ1-2): SAVISQKPSRDICQRGTSLTIQCQVDSQVTMMFWYRQQPGQSLTLIATANQGSEATYESGFVIDKFPISRPNLTFSTLTVSNMSPEDSSIYLCSAGTGYGYTFGSGTRLTVV.

The genes are TRBV5-1 and TRBJ2-2; 10 bases are shared with TRBD2. V shed 0 bases and J 6 bases; nucleotides not matched to a gene: 2. This CDR3 has 15 amino acids. CDR1 is SGHRS and CDR2 is YFSETQ in the germline V gene. The CDR3 spells CASSLALAGPGELFF. CDR3 sequence (DNA): TGCGCCAGCAGCTTGGCACTAGCGGGGCCCGGGGAGCTGTTTTTT.

The rearrangement links TRBV30 to TRBJ2-2, with D perhaps TRBD1 or TRBD2 (5 bases each). The CDR3 spans 14 residues. The V end was cut by 1 base, the J end by 9 bases, with 15 bases between. The germline CDR1 and CDR2 sequences are GTSNPN and SVGIG (reference sequence). The CDR3 spells CAWSGPRWGRELFF. The CDR3 nucleotides are TGTGCCTGGAGTGGTCCCCGGTGGGGACGGGAGCTGTTTTTT.

This chain connects TRBV15 to TRBJ2-7, with D perhaps matching TRBD1 (5 bases). The CDR3 runs 15 residues. Germline V gives CDR1 LNHNV, CDR2 YYDKDF (reference sequence). The V and J ends lost 0 bases and 3 bases respectively, with 12 bases between them. CDR3 residues: CATSRDSGRDYEQYF. Written as DNA, the CDR3 is TGTGCCACCAGCAGAGATAGTGGCAGGGACTACGAGCAGTACTTC.

The V and J genes are TRBV5-4 and TRBJ2-1; 7 bases are shared with TRBD2. There are 14 residues in the CDR3. Germline values: CDR1 SGHNT, CDR2 YYREEE (reference sequence). Germline trimming cut 1 base from V and 5 bases from J; bases unmatched to any gene: 3. This chain's CDR3 is CASSLLGGNNEQFF. The CDR3 bases are TGTGCCAGCAGCTTGCTCGGGGGGAACAATGAGCAGTTCTTC.

This clone occurred a few times. This chain connects TRBV29-1 to TRBJ2-7, with D unclear. CDR3 length: 13 residues. V lost 6 bases and J 3 bases, leaving 15 bases between the germline ends. Germline V lookup: CDR1 SQVTM, CDR2 ANQGSEA. The CDR3 region is CSVCEQRGYEQYF. The CDR3 DNA sequence: TGCAGCGTATGCGAACAGCGAGGCTACGAGCAGTACTTC.

The gene calls are TRBV25-1 and TRBJ2-5; 9 nucleotides line up with TRBD1. CDR1 and CDR2 (germline): MGHDK, SYGVNS. The CDR3 spans 15 residues. V was pared by 7 bases and J by 0 bases, with 6 bases of the junction left unmatched. DNA of the CDR3: TGTGCCAGCACGGACAGGGGATGGTACCAAGAGACCCAGTACTTC. Its translation is CASTDRGWYQETQYF.

This rearrangement joins TRBV5-1 to TRBJ2-7; D assignment may be TRBD1 or TRBD2 (5 bases each). Trimming left V 0 bases short and J 4 bases short, with 11 bases between. Germline V lookup: CDR1 SGHRS, CDR2 YFSETQ. The CDR3 totals 14 residues. This CDR3 is CASSLEGESYEQYF. The DNA for the CDR3 is TGCGCCAGCAGCTTGGAAGGGGAGTCGTACGAGCAGTACTTC.

The chain is built from TRBV27 and TRBJ1-5; weak D call: TRBD1 (5 bases). V was clipped by 8 bases and J by 3 bases, with 20 bases between them. The CDR3 is 16 amino acids. Per the germline V gene, CDR1 is MNHEY and CDR2 is SMNVEV (reference sequence). Written as DNA, the CDR3 is TGTGCCAGCTCTCTCGAAGGAGGGGTCGTCAATCAGCCCCAGCATTTT. Translation: CASSLEGGVVNQPQHF.